This T cell receptor beta chain was sequenced during a study of regulatory T cells in long-lasting Graves disease. Documented time point: newly diagnosed GD, antithyroid drugs for less than 3 months. Construction of the TCR library relied on RNA isolated from PBMCs. Ten or more counts support this clonotype. Researchers made TCR beta libraries by using iRepertoire HTBI primers and running Arm-PCR on CDR3 regions. MiXCR, run by TCRdb on the multiplex PCR reads, gives a single entry per CDR3 protein. The repertoire holds 300,000 to 400,000 distinct CDR3 sequences, over 15% seen once, with roughly 29% in the top ten. In germline, CDR1 is SGHNT, CDR2 YENEEA. The ends were cut back, 3 bases at V and 2 bases at J, with 15 bases in the middle. This CDR3 contains 16 residues. This sample was also put to use in a study of T cells in Graves' hyperthyroidism and ophthalmopathy. From that paper: The HTBI primer set drove a first-round RT-PCR of the TCR CDR3.

The chain carries TRBV11-3 and TRBJ2-3; no reliable D call. This clonotype was sampled from a man aged 35 to 55 with Graves disease. The starting material was peripheral blood mononuclear cells (PBMCs), obtained at new diagnosis, from a patient treated with antithyroid drugs. The CDR3 coding sequence is TGTGCCAGCAGCTTCGGGCTGCAGGCTAACACAGATACGCAGTATTTT. Its translation: CASSFGLQANTDTQYF.